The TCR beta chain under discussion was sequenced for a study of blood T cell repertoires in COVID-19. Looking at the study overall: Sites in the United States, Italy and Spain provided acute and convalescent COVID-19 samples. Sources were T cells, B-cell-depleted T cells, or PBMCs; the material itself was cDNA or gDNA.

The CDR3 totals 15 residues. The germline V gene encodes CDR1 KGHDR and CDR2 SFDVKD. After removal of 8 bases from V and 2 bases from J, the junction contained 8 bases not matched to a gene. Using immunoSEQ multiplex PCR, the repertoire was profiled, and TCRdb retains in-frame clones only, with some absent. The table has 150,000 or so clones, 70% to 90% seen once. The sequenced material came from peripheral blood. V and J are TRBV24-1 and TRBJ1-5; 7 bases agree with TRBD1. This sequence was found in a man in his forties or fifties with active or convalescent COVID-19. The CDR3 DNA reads TGTGCCACCACGATGAGGCAGGGGGGCAATCAGCCCCAGCATTTT. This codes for CATTMRQGGNQPQHF.